This T cell receptor (beta chain) originates from a study of cytomegalovirus exposure and HLA in healthy donors. Study-wide results and caveats: A later look showed TCR association rates differing by HLA locus, highest for DRB1 and lowest for HLA-C. Researchers counted 180 or so TCR beta chains as cytomegalovirus-associated. Data from an earlier analysis indicated that most TCR beta V segments were productive either about 87% or about 30% of the time. Later analysis reportedly placed an Asian-associated ancestry cluster below the roughly 690-donor mean in N-insertions.

The CDR3 totals 17 residues. This clone appeared a few times. Antigen unknown. Vbeta (60) and Jbeta (13) primers were used in the PCR. Clones were read by immunoSEQ multiplex PCR, and TCRdb kept only the in-frame ones, dropping some. The sample holds over 85,000 clones, around 83% seen once. Sequenced sample: PBMCs. The chain employs TRBV21-1 and TRBJ2-5; the DNA was not compared with TRBD1, the D call given in the table. TRBV21-1 is tagged as a pseudogene. The sequence came from a woman in her fifties or sixties in good health and CMV-seropositive. The CDR3 spells CASSKAFRDRVQETQYF. The CDR3 DNA reads TGTGCCAGCAGCAAAGCTTTTCGGGACAGGGTGCAAGAGACCCAGTACTTC.